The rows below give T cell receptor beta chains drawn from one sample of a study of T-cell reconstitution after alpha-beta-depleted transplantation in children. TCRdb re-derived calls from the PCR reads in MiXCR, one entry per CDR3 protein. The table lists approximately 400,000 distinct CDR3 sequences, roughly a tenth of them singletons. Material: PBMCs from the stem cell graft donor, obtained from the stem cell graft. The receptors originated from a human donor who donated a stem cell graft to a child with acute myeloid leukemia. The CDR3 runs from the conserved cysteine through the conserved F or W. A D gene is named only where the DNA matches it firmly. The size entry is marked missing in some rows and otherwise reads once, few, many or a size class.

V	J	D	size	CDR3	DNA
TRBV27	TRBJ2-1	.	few	CASSSKQGNEQFF	TGTGCCAGCAGTTCCAAACAAGGCAATGAGCAGTTCTTC
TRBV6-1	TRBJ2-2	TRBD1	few	CASTAGTENTGELFF	TGTGCCAGCACCGCCGGGACAGAGAACACCGGGGAGCTGTTTTTT
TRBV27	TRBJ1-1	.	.	CASARGGRGTEAFF	TGTGCCAGCGCACGTGGGGGGCGTGGGACTGAAGCTTTCTTT
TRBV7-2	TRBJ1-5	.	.	CASSLAAQGGNQPQHF	TGTGCCAGCAGCTTAGCTGCCCAGGGTGGCAATCAGCCCCAGCATTTT
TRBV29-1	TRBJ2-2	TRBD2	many	CSVEESSGTGELFF	TGCAGCGTTGAAGAGTCTAGCGGAACCGGGGAGCTGTTTTTT
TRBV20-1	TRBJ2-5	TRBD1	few	CSAYRGRVETQYF	TGCAGTGCTTATAGGGGGCGAGTGGAGACCCAGTACTTC
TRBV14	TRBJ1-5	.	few	CASSQSVTSNQPQHF	TGTGCCAGCAGCCAATCAGTCACTAGCAATCAGCCCCAGCATTTT
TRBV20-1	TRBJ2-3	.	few	CSAREGVSTDTQYF	TGCAGTGCTAGGGAGGGGGTTAGCACAGATACGCAGTATTTT
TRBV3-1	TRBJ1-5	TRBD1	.	CASSQDGGQGVNQPQHF	TGTGCCAGCAGCCAAGATGGGGGACAGGGTGTCAATCAGCCCCAGCATTTT
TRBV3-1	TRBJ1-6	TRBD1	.	CASSRQGSNSPLHF	TGTGCCAGCAGTCGACAGGGAAGTAATTCACCCCTCCACTTT
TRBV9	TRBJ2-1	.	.	CASSVGTALNNEQFF	TGTGCCAGCAGCGTAGGGACAGCGTTAAACAATGAGCAGTTCTTC
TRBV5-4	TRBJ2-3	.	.	CASSLNGNFADTQYF	TGTGCCAGCAGCTTGAACGGGAACTTTGCAGATACGCAGTATTTT
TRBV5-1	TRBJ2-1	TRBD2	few	CASSPGIQRGGNEQFF	TGCGCCAGCAGCCCGGGGATACAGCGGGGGGGCAATGAGCAGTTCTTC
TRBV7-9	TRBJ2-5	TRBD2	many	CASSPSGGEETQYF	TGTGCCAGCAGCCCGTCGGGGGGGGAAGAGACCCAGTACTTC
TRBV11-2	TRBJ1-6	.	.	CASSSGTLGSPLHF	TGTGCCAGCAGTTCCGGGACTTTGGGTTCACCCCTCCACTTT
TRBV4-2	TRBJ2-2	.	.	CASSPGLTGELFF	TGTGCCAGCAGCCCGGGACTCACCGGGGAGCTGTTTTTT
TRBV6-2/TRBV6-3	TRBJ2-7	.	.	CASTRTGSYEQYF	TGTGCCAGCACTCGGACTGGCTCCTACGAGCAGTACTTC
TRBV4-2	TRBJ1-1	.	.	CASSQDWGGSNTEAFF	TGCGCCAGCAGCCAAGATTGGGGGGGTTCGAACACTGAAGCTTTCTTT
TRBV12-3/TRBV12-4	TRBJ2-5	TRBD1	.	CASSPGTGTQAQYF	TGTGCCAGCAGTCCAGGGACAGGGACGCAGGCCCAGTACTTC
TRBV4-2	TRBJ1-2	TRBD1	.	CASSLPGQPTEGYTF	TGTGCCAGCAGCCTTCCGGGACAGCCCACGGAGGGCTACACCTTC
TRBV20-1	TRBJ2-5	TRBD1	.	CSVTDRAETQYF	TGCAGTGTAACGGACAGGGCCGAGACCCAGTACTTC
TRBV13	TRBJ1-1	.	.	CASSLRWDGTTEAFF	TGTGCCAGCAGCTTAAGATGGGACGGGACGACTGAAGCTTTCTTT
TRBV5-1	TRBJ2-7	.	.	CASSIGMPYEQYF	TGCGCCAGCAGCATCGGGATGCCCTACGAGCAGTACTTC
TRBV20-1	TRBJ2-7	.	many	CSARVRDSYEQYF	TGCAGTGCTAGAGTCCGGGACTCCTACGAGCAGTACTTC
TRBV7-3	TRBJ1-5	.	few	CASSPQMQRGQPQHF	TGTGCCAGCAGCCCCCAAATGCAGAGGGGTCAGCCCCAGCATTTT
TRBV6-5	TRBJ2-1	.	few	CASSGGVEQFF	TGTGCCAGCAGTGGCGGGGTGGAGCAGTTCTTC
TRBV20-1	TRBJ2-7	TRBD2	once	CSAWGLAGSLAEQYF	TGCAGTGCCTGGGGACTAGCGGGATCCCTTGCGGAGCAGTACTTC
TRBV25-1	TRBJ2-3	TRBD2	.	CASDNLAGVGDTQYF	TGTGCCAGCGACAACCTAGCGGGAGTTGGAGATACGCAGTATTTT
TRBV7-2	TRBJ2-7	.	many	CASSRSYEQYF	TGTGCCAGCAGCCGCTCCTACGAGCAGTACTTC
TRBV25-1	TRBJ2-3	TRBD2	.	CASSELAGVDTQYF	TGTGCCAGCAGTGAACTAGCGGGAGTGGATACGCAGTATTTT
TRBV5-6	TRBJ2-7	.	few	CASSLVGASEEQYF	TGTGCCAGCAGCTTGGTTGGAGCGTCCGAGGAGCAGTACTTC
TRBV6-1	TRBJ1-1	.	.	CASRKLNTEAFF	TGTGCCAGCAGGAAATTGAACACTGAAGCTTTCTTT
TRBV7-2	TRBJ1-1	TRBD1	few	CASSTRQGRTEAFF	TGTGCCAGCAGCACCCGACAGGGGCGCACTGAAGCTTTCTTT
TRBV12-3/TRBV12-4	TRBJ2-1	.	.	CASSLSLGWGQFF	TGTGCCAGCAGCCTTTCACTAGGATGGGGGCAGTTCTTC
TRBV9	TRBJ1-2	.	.	CASSVGREGYTF	TGTGCCAGCAGCGTAGGCAGGGAGGGCTACACCTTC
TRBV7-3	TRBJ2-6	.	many	CASRLGVSGANVLTF	TGTGCCAGCAGGTTAGGGGTCTCTGGGGCCAACGTCCTGACTTTC
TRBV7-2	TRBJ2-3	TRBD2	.	CASSFQRGASTDTQYF	TGTGCCAGCAGCTTCCAGCGGGGGGCTAGCACAGATACGCAGTATTTT
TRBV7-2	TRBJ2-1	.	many	CASSFRGSPNEQFF	TGTGCCAGCAGCTTTCGGGGTAGCCCAAATGAGCAGTTCTTC
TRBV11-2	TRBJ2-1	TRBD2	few	CASSLVPLAGANNEQFF	TGTGCCAGCAGCTTAGTCCCACTAGCGGGGGCCAACAATGAGCAGTTCTTC
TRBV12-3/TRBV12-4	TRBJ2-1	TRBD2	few	CASSMTSGRSSYNEQFF	TGTGCCAGCAGCATGACTAGCGGGAGGAGCTCCTACAATGAGCAGTTCTTC